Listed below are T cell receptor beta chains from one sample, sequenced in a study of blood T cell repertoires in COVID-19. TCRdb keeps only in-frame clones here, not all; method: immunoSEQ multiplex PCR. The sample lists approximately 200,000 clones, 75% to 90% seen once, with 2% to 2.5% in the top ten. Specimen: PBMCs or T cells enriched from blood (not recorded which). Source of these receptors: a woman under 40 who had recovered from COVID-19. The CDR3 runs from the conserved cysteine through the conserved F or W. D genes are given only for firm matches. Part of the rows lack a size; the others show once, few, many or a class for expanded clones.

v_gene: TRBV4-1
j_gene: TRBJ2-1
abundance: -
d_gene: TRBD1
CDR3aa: CASSPTPGRTGVRNEQFF
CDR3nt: TGCGCCAGCAGCCCAACCCCCGGTAGGACAGGGGTACGCAATGAGCAGTTCTTC

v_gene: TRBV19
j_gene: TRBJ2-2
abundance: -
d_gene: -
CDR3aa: CASSIPNTGELFF
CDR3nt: TGTGCCAGTAGTATTCCAAACACCGGGGAGCTGTTTTTT

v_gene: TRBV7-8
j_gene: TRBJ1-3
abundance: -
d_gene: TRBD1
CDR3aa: CASSWAGQNFGNTIYF
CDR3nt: TGTGCCAGCAGCTGGGCGGGACAGAACTTTGGAAACACCATATATTTT

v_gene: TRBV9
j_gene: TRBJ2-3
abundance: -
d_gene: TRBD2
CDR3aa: CASSVGGGGGTDTQYF
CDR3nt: TGTGCCAGCAGCGTAGGGGGGGGAGGGGGCACAGATACGCAGTATTTT

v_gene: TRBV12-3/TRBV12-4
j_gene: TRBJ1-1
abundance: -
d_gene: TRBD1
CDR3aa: CASSWTGNTEAFF
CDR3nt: TGTGCCAGCAGTTGGACAGGGAACACTGAAGCTTTCTTT

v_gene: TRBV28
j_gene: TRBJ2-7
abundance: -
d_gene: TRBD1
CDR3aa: CASIGSPGQPYEQYF
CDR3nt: TGTGCCAGCATTGGGTCCCCGGGACAGCCCTACGAGCAGTACTTC

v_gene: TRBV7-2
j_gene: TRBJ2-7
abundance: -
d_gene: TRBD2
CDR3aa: CASSLAGGRNEQYF
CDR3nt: TGTGCCAGCAGCCTAGCGGGAGGGAGGAACGAGCAGTACTTC

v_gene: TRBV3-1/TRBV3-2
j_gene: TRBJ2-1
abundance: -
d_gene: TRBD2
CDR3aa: CASSQVKLAEQFF
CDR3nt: TGTGCCAGCAGCCAAGTGAAACTAGCGGAGCAGTTCTTC

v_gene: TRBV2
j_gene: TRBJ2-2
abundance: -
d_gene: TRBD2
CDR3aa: CASLWSGGTGELFF
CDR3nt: TGTGCCAGCCTATGGTCGGGAGGCACCGGGGAGCTGTTTTTT

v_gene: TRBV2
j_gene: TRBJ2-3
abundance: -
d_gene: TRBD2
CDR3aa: CASSASGGIRKYF
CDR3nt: TGTGCCAGCAGTGCTTCGGGGGGGATACGCAAGTATTTT

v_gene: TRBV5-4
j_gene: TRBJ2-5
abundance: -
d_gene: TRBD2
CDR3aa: CASSLTSGGEETQYF
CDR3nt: TGTGCCAGCAGCTTGACTAGCGGGGGTGAAGAGACCCAGTACTTC

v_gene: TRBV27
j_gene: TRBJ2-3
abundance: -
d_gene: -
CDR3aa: CASSPFGASGDTQYF
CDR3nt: TGTGCCAGCAGTCCCTTTGGGGCGTCGGGAGATACGCAGTATTTT

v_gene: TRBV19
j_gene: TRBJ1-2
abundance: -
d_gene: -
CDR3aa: CASSATDRLVYGYTF
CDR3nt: TGTGCCAGTAGCGCAACCGACAGGCTGGTCTATGGCTACACCTTC

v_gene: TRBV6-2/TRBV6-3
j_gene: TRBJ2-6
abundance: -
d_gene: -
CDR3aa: CASSPIDNSGANVLTF
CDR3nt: TGTGCCAGCAGTCCAATCGACAACTCTGGGGCCAACGTCCTGACTTTC

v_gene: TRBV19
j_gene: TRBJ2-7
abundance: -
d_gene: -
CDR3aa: CASSYSLDRSYEQYF
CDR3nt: TGTGCCAGTAGTTACAGCCTCGACAGGTCTTACGAGCAGTACTTC

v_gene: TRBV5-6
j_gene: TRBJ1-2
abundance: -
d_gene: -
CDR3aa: CASSLRRENYGYTF
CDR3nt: TGTGCCAGCAGCTTGCGTCGGGAGAACTATGGCTACACCTTC

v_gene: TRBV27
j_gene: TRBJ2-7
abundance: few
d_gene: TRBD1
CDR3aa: CASRNRGIRDEQYF
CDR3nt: TGTGCCAGCAGAAACAGGGGTATTCGGGACGAGCAGTACTTC

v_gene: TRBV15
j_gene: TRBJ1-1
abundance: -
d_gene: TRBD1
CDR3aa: CATSRVTGAYTEAFF
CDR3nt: TGTGCCACCAGCAGGGTGACAGGGGCGTATACTGAAGCTTTCTTT

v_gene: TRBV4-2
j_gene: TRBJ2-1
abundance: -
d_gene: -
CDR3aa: CASSPDSGRGDEQFF
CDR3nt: TGTGCCAGCAGCCCCGATAGCGGCCGTGGGGATGAGCAGTTCTTC

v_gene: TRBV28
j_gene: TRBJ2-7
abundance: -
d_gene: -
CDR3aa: CASRHQGSYEQYF
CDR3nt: TGTGCCAGCAGACACCAGGGTTCCTACGAGCAGTACTTC

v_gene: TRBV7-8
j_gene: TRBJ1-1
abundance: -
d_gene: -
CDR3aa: CASSLDSGTEAFF
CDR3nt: TGTGCCAGCAGCTTAGACTCGGGGACTGAAGCTTTCTTT

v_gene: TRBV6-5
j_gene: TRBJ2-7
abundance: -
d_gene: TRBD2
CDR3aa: CASRTSGGDEQYF
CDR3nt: TGTGCCAGCAGGACTAGCGGGGGGGACGAGCAGTACTTC

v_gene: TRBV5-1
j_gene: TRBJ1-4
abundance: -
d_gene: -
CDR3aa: CASSLDGTNEKLFF
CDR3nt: TGCGCCAGCAGCTTGGACGGGACTAATGAAAAACTGTTTTTT

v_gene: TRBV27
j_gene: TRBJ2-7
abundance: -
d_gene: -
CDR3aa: CASSSRPSPYEQYF
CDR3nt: TGTGCCAGCAGTTCCAGGCCCTCTCCCTACGAGCAGTACTTC

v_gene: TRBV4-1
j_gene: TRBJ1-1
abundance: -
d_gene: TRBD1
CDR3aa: CASSKQGGDAEAFF
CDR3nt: TGCGCCAGCAGCAAACAGGGGGGGGACGCTGAAGCTTTCTTT

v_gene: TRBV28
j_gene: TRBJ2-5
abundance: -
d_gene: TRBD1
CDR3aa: CASRKQGAWETQYF
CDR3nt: TGTGCCAGCAGGAAACAGGGGGCCTGGGAGACCCAGTACTTC

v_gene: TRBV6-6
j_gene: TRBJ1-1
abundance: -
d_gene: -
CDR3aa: CASRLRGGAGGAFF
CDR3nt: TGTGCCAGCAGACTACGCGGCGGGGCGGGAGGAGCTTTCTTT

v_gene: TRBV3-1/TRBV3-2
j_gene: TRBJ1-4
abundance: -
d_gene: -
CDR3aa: CASSQVAGGSANEKLFF
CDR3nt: TGTGCCAGCAGCCAAGTAGCCGGGGGGAGTGCTAATGAAAAACTGTTTTTT

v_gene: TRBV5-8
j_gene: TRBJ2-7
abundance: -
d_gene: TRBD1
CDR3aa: CASSTTGTGGYEQYF
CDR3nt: TGTGCCAGCAGCACTACCGGGACAGGGGGCTACGAGCAGTACTTC

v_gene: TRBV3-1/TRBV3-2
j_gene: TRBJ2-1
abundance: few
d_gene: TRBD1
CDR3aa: CASSPPGTGGNEQFF
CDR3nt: TGTGCCAGCAGCCCACCCGGGACAGGGGGCAATGAGCAGTTCTTC

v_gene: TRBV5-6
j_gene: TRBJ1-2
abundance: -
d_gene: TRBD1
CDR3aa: CASSLAGRGHYGYTF
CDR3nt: TGTGCCAGCAGCTTGGCCGGCAGGGGGCACTATGGCTACACCTTC

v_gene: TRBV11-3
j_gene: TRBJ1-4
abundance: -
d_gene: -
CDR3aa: CASSFTGDPNEKLFF
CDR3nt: TGTGCCAGCAGCTTCACGGGGGACCCAAATGAAAAACTGTTTTTT

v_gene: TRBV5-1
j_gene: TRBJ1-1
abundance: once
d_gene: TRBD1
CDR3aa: CASSQDPRDRTTEAFF
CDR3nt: TGCGCCAGCAGCCAAGACCCCCGGGACAGGACCACTGAAGCTTTCTTT

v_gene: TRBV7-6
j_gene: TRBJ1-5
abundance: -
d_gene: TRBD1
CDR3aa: CASSHRDRENQPQHF
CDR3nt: TGTGCCAGCAGCCACCGGGACAGAGAGAATCAGCCCCAGCATTTT

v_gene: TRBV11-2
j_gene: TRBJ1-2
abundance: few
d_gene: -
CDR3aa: CASSPRGVNYGYTF
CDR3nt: TGTGCCAGCAGCCCTCGGGGGGTAAACTATGGCTACACCTTC

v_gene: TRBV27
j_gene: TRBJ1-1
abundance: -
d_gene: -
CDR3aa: CASSIRGGGLNTEAFF
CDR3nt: TGTGCCAGCAGTATCCGGGGTGGCGGATTGAACACTGAAGCTTTCTTT

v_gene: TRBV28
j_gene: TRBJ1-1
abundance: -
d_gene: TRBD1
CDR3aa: CASSSADRVMGTEAFF
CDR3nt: TGTGCCAGCAGTTCAGCGGACAGGGTAATGGGCACTGAAGCTTTCTTT

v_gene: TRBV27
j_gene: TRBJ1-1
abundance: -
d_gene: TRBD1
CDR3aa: CASGKTGENTEAFF
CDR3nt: TGTGCCAGCGGGAAGACAGGGGAGAACACTGAAGCTTTCTTT

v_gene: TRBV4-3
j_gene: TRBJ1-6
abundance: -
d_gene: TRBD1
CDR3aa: CASSPGQGYSPLHF
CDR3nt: TGCGCCAGCAGCCCTGGACAGGGTTACTCACCCCTCCACTTT

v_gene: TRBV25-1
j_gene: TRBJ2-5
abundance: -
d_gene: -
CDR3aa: CASSERGLQETQYF
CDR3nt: TGTGCCAGCAGTGAAAGAGGGTTGCAAGAGACCCAGTACTTC

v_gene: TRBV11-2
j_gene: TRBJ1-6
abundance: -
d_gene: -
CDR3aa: CASSLSGQHNSPLHF
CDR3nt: TGTGCCAGCAGCTTATCTGGACAACATAATTCACCCCTCCACTTT

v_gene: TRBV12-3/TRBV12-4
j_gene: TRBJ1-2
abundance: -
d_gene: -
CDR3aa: CASLSSYYGYTF
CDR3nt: TGTGCCAGCCTATCTTCTTACTATGGCTACACCTTC

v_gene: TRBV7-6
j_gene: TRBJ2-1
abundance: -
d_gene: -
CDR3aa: CASSPGTLNEQFF
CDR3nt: TGTGCCAGCAGCCCCGGGACTTTAAATGAGCAGTTCTTC

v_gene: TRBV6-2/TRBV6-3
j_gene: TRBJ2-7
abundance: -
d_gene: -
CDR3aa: CASSKRGTYEQYF
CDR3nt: TGTGCCAGCAGCAAAAGGGGAACCTACGAGCAGTACTTC

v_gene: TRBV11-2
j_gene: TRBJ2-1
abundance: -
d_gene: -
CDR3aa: CASSLEQGGNEQFF
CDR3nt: TGTGCCAGCAGCTTAGAACAGGGTGGAAATGAGCAGTTCTTC

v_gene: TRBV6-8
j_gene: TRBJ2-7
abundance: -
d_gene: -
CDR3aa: CASTPPTSDPYF
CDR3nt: TGTGCCAGCACCCCTCCGACTAGTGATCCGTACTTC

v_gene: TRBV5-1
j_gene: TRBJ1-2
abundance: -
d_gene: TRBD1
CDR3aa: CASSFGQGGGYTF
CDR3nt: TGCGCCAGCAGCTTTGGACAGGGTGGTGGCTACACCTTC

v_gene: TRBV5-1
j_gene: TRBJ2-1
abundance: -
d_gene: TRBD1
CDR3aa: CASSLATGTGNNEQFF
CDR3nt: TGCGCCAGCAGCTTGGCGACCGGGACAGGGAACAATGAGCAGTTCTTC

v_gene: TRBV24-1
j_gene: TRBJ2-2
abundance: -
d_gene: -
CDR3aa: CATSDLSDTGELFF
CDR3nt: TGTGCCACCAGTGATTTATCAGATACCGGGGAGCTGTTTTTT

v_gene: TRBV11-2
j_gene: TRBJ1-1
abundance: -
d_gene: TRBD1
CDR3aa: CASSLNGQGGTEAFF
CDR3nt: TGTGCCAGCAGCTTAAATGGACAGGGAGGCACTGAAGCTTTCTTT

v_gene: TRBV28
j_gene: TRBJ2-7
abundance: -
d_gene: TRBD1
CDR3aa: CASSLESGQTYEQYF
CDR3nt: TGTGCCAGCAGTTTAGAGTCGGGACAGACCTACGAGCAGTACTTC

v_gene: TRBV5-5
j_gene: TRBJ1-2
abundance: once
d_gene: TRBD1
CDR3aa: CASSLVQGGGYTF
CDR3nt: TGTGCCAGCAGCTTGGTTCAGGGGGGAGGCTACACCTTC

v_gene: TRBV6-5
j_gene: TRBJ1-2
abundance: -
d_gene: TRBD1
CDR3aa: CASRGGQGPGYTF
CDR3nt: TGTGCCAGCAGGGGAGGACAGGGGCCGGGCTACACCTTC

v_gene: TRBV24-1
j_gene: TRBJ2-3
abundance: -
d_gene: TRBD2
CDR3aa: CATSDLAGGSTDTQYF
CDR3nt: TGTGCCACCAGTGATTTAGCGGGAGGGAGCACAGATACGCAGTATTTT